Below are 6 T cell receptor beta chains sequenced from a single sample in a study of blood T cell repertoires in COVID-19. The repertoire was sequenced with immunoSEQ multiplex PCR; TCRdb's copy has only in-frame clones and lacks some. Of about 170,000 clones in the sample, around nine tenths were seen once. The sequenced sample was peripheral blood. The source is a man between 65 and 85 years old with acute or convalescent COVID-19.

J is TRBJ1-1 and V is TRBV3-1 (or the pseudogene TRBV3-2); 9 bases are a match to TRBD1. V shed 4 bases and J 5 bases; nucleotides not matched to a gene: 5. This CDR3 comprises 14 residues. Per germline, CDR1 LGHDT and CDR2 YNNKEL (reference sequence). This chain's CDR3 is CASSPRDRETEAFF. The DNA of the CDR3 is TGTGCCAGCAGCCCCCGGGACAGGGAGACTGAAGCTTTCTTT.

The J gene is TRBJ2-3, the V gene TRBV5-4, with D unclear. CDR1 is SGHNT, CDR2 YYREEE, per germline (reference sequence). V shed 1 base and J shed 1 base, with 4 bases lying between them. CDR3 length: 13 amino acids. The CDR3 loop is CASSLRGTDTQYF. DNA of the CDR3: TGTGCCAGCAGCTTGAGAGGCACAGATACGCAGTATTTT.

The chain links TRBV10-3 to TRBJ2-2, with 8 bases lining up with TRBD1. V lost 2 bases and J lost 9; bases outside the gene matches: 2. Germline assignment: CDR1 ENHRY and CDR2 SYGVKD. CDR3 size: 13 residues. The CDR3 reads CAISEGQGRELFF. CDR3 DNA sequence: TGTGCCATCAGTGAGGGACAGGGCCGGGAGCTGTTTTTT.

The chain combines TRBV4-1 with TRBJ1-5, with D maybe TRBD1 (6 bases). The V end lost 2 bases, the J end lost 3 bases, and 11 bases lay between the germline ends. Germline V gives CDR1 MGHRA, CDR2 YSYEKL. This CDR3 contains 15 residues. The CDR3 reads CASSQYQGPNQPQHF. As DNA, the CDR3 is TGCGCCAGCAGCCAATACCAGGGGCCCAATCAGCCCCAGCATTTT.

The chain uses TRBV7-8 and TRBJ2-3, with D possibly matching TRBD2 (5 bases). CDR1 is SGHVS and CDR2 is FQNEAQ in the germline V gene. This CDR3 comprises 15 residues. Between the trimmed V and J ends, which lost 2 bases and 4 bases, there was a span of 13 bases. The CDR3 sequence: CASSLWGLGADTQYF. CDR3 DNA sequence: TGTGCCAGCAGCTTATGGGGTCTCGGGGCAGATACGCAGTATTTT.

This sequence joins TRBV28 and TRBJ2-3; the match to TRBD2 covers 10 bases. Germline lookup yields CDR1 MDHEN and CDR2 SYDVKM. V shed 6 bases, J shed 4 bases, and the junction held 10 bases outside the gene matches. This CDR3 has 16 amino acids. The CDR3 sequence is CASSSPSAGGSDTQYF. For the CDR3, the DNA is TGTGCCAGCAGCTCCCCATCAGCGGGAGGGTCAGATACGCAGTATTTT.